The entry below describes one T cell receptor (beta chain). The sample comes from a study of blood T cell repertoires in COVID-19. Study summary: The United States, Italy and Spain supplied acute and convalescent COVID-19 samples.

CDR3 length: 16 residues. V lost 6 bases and J lost 1; bases outside the gene matches: 7. Per germline, CDR1 LGHDT and CDR2 YNNKEL (reference sequence). In the authors' methods: Researchers report that nucleated cell counts were estimated from reference gene primer amplification. TCRdb's table, derived via immunoSEQ multiplex PCR, lists solely in-frame clones and lacks some. D and trimming were read from the DNA, whereas the V and J calls and clone size are those reported in that table. The sample consists of about 220,000 clones, approximately 80% of them appearing once. J is TRBJ2-3 and V is TRBV3-1 (or the pseudogene TRBV3-2), with 10 nucleotides matching TRBD2. The sequence was collected from a man aged 25-40 years with active or convalescent COVID-19. Sample: peripheral blood. In DNA, the CDR3 is TGTGCCAGCAGACGGACTAGCGGAGGAGGCACAGATACGCAGTATTTT. This codes for CASRRTSGGGTDTQYF.